The T cell receptor beta chain described here comes from a study of blood T cell repertoires in COVID-19. The method was immunoSEQ multiplex PCR; TCRdb's version includes in-frame clones alone and lacks a portion of them. The sample has hundreds of thousands of clones, 88% seen once; the top ten hold 1.3% to 1.5%. This clone was seen more than once but under ten times. The CDR3 spans 17 residues. CDR1 is SGDLS and CDR2 is YYNGEE in the germline V gene. With V trimmed by 0 bases and J by 6 bases, 8 bases remained unmatched. The genes are TRBV9 and TRBJ2-1; 11 positions match TRBD2. This TCR came from an older man with acute or convalescent COVID-19. Sequencing input: peripheral blood. CDR3 protein: CASSVGLLAGAPNEQFF. In DNA form, the CDR3 reads TGTGCCAGCAGCGTAGGGTTACTAGCGGGAGCCCCCAATGAGCAGTTCTTC.